The 9 T cell receptor beta chains given below trace back to one sample, sequenced in a study of blood T cells in healthy people across ages. Alongside a J-beta primer mix, a sample-barcoded 5' primer served in a second PCR lasting roughly 6 to 11 cycles. MiXCR, applied by TCRdb to the 5' RACE reads, yields one record per CDR3 protein. The data contain hundreds of thousands of distinct CDR3 sequences, around 41% of them singletons. Sequenced material: blood. The origin of the receptors is an elderly man in good health.

In the case of this clonotype: A much larger clone sits a single nucleotide away, making a read error possible. This chain uses TRBV29-1 with TRBJ2-7; D may correspond to TRBD1 or TRBD2 (5 bases each). V was pared by 7 bases and J by 5 bases, with 15 bases between. CDR3 length: 12 residues. Germline assignment: CDR1 SQVTM and CDR2 ANQGSEA. The CDR3 nucleotides read TGCAGCGGAACGGAAGGGACCGACGAGCAGTACTTC. Translation: CSGTEGTDEQYF.

The table lists this clonotype with a few counts. This chain uses TRBV7-2 with TRBJ2-4; no firm D call. The CDR3 extends over 16 amino acids. CDR1 SGHTA and CDR2 FQGNSA come from the germline V gene. The V end was cut by 3 bases, the J end by 0 bases, with 12 bases between. CDR3 residues: CASSFRRDLAKNIQYF. CDR3 DNA: TGTGCCAGCAGCTTTAGACGAGATCTAGCCAAAAACATTCAGTACTTC.

At least ten counts were recorded for this clonotype. J is TRBJ1-2 and V is TRBV10-3; no clear D. The CDR3 loop spans 11 amino acids. Trimming cost V 3 bases and J 7 bases, with 6 bases left between them. Germline CDR1 is ENHRY and CDR2 is SYGVKD. Here the CDR3 DNA reads TGTGCCATCAGTGAACTGGGTGGCTACACCTTC. Translating gives CAISELGGYTF.

Points on this clonotype: A read error may be the cause here, since a much bigger clone is one base away. The V gene is TRBV2, the J gene TRBJ2-1, with a tentative D call TRBD1 (5 bases). The germline CDR1 and CDR2 sequences are SNHLY and FYNNEI. The length of the CDR3 is 12 residues. Trimming cost V 7 bases and J 7 bases, with 11 bases left between them. DNA of the CDR3: TGTGCCAGCATGCAGGGAAGGAATGAGCAGTTCTTC. Its translation: CASMQGRNEQFF.

The rearrangement links TRBV3-1 to TRBJ2-2; perhaps TRBD1 as D (5 bases). In germline, CDR1 is LGHDT, CDR2 YNNKEL (reference sequence). The CDR3 has 14 amino acids. V was trimmed by 4 bases and J by 7 bases, leaving 13 bases between them. The CDR3 spells CASSPRQSHGELFF. The CDR3 coding sequence is TGTGCCAGCAGCCCTCGACAGTCGCACGGGGAGCTGTTTTTT.

This clonotype has more than one count but fewer than ten. The chain uses TRBV5-1 and TRBJ2-3; tentatively, D is TRBD2 (6 bases). CDR1 and CDR2 (germline): SGHRS, YFSETQ. The CDR3 consists of 14 residues. V lost 2 bases to trimming and J lost 6 bases, with 13 bases between them. CDR3 DNA sequence: TGCGCCAGCAGCTTTAACGGGAGAGGTGATACGCAGTATTTT. This translates into CASSFNGRGDTQYF. Based on the CDR3 plus reference TRBV5-1 and TRBJ2-3, the full variable domain is KAGVTQTPRYLIKTRGQQVTLSCSPISGHRSVSWYQQTPGQGLQFLFEYFSETQRNKGNFPGRFSGRQFSNSRSEMNVSTLELGDSALYLCASSFNGRGDTQYFGPGTRLTVL.

CDR3: CASSDRGYFYEQYF. The CDR3 nucleotides are TGTGCCAGCAGTGACAGGGGATACTTCTACGAGCAGTACTTC. V is TRBV25-1 and J is TRBJ2-4, with D possibly being TRBD1 (6 bases). The end of the DNA is better explained by TRBJ2-7, so the J call may be wrong. CDR1 is MGHDK and CDR2 is SYGVNS in the germline V gene. CDR3 length: 14 residues.

On this clonotype: The junction departs from germline at one end; a sequencing error may be responsible. The chain recombines TRBV20-1 with TRBJ1-2; no reliable D call. CDR1 DFQATT and CDR2 SNEGSKA come from the germline V gene (reference sequence). This CDR3 has 14 residues. The CDR3 DNA is TGCAGTGCCAGTCCCGGGCCCAGCGCCTATGGCTTCACCTTC. It yields the protein CSASPGPSAYGFTF.

The CDR3 nucleotides read TGTGCCAGCAGCCAAGTCTCAGGCCGGGCCCAGTACTTC. Translated: CASSQVSGRAQYF. J is TRBJ2-5 and V is TRBV3-1; D unclear. The CDR3 is 13 amino acids. V was pared by 1 base and J by 9 bases, with 12 bases between. Germline-derived CDR1 and CDR2 are LGHDT and YNNKEL (reference sequence).